These 26 T cell receptor beta chains share one sample of origin, sequenced in a study of cytomegalovirus exposure and HLA in healthy donors. PCR employed 60 Vbeta and 13 Jbeta primers. The method was immunoSEQ multiplex PCR; TCRdb's version includes in-frame clones alone and lacks a portion of them. This sample has 55,000 or so clones, with roughly 80% found just once. The source material was PBMCs. Source of these receptors: a young man in good health and CMV-seronegative.

V is TRBV18 and J is TRBJ2-3, with 13 nucleotides matching TRBD2. The germline gives CDR1 KGHSH, CDR2 LQKENI. With V trimmed by 5 bases and J by 8 bases, 4 bases remained unmatched. CDR3 length: 14 residues. CDR3 in amino acids: CASSTSGGAGTQYF. CDR3 nucleotides: TGTGCCAGCTCAACTAGCGGGGGGGCAGGTACGCAGTATTTT. Together with reference TRBV18 and TRBJ2-3, the CDR3 gives the full variable domain: NAGVMQNPRHLVRRRGQEARLRCSPMKGHSHVYWYRQLPEEGLKFMVYLQKENIIDESGMPKERFSAEFPKEGPSILRIQQVVRGDSAAYFCASSTSGGAGTQYFGPGTRLTVL.

The chain carries TRBV5-4 and TRBJ2-7, with 11 bases matching TRBD2. The germline CDR1 and CDR2 sequences are SGHNT and YYREEE (reference sequence). V trimming: 2 bases; J trimming: 6 bases; junction bases outside the gene matches: 1. The length of the CDR3 is 13 residues. The CDR3 bases are TGTGCCAGCAGCTTCCTAGCGGGAGGCGAGCAGTACTTC. Translation gives CASSFLAGGEQYF.

The chain couples TRBV29-1 to TRBJ1-2, with no clear D. This CDR3 is 11 amino acids long. V shed 4 bases and J shed 14 bases, with 17 bases lying between them. CDR1 SQVTM and CDR2 ANQGSEA come from the germline V gene. The CDR3 reads CSVGELPRETF. The CDR3 DNA is TGCAGCGTTGGGGAGCTGCCCCGGGAGACCTTC.

This clone was seen a few times. The chain recombines TRBV9 with TRBJ2-5; 7 positions agree with TRBD2. The CDR3 consists of 15 residues. V lost 2 bases to trimming and J lost 1 base; unmatched junction nucleotides: 5. Germline V CDR1 and CDR2: SGDLS, YYNGEE. The CDR3 sequence is CASSVGGLSQETQYF. DNA of the CDR3: TGTGCCAGCAGCGTGGGGGGACTATCCCAAGAGACCCAGTACTTC.

This clone is medium-sized (0.01 to 0.1%). The chain carries TRBV7-2 and TRBJ1-2, with TRBD1 as a possible D gene (5 bases). V was cut by 5 bases and J by 2 bases, with 9 bases left in between. The germline CDR1 and CDR2 sequences are SGHTA and FQGNSA. The CDR3 length is 13 residues. The CDR3 sequence is CASSADRNYGYTF. The CDR3 DNA sequence: TGTGCCAGCAGCGCCGACAGAAACTATGGCTACACCTTC. The full variable domain, in which reference TRBV7-2 and TRBJ1-2 provide the parts outside the CDR3, is GAGVSQSPSNKVTEKGKDVELRCDPISGHTALYWYRQSLGQGLEFLIYFQGNSAPDKSGLPSDRFSAERTGGSVSTLTIQRTQQEDSAVYLCASSADRNYGYTFGSGTRLTVV.

The rearrangement links TRBV7-8 to TRBJ1-1; D remains ambiguous. The CDR3 has 14 residues. Germline values: CDR1 SGHVS, CDR2 FQNEAQ. V was pared by 5 bases and J by 4 bases, with 14 bases between. DNA of the CDR3: TGTGCCAGCAGCATTGAGGAAGTGAGCACTGAAGCTTTCTTT. It is translated as CASSIEEVSTEAFF.

V usage is TRBV28 and J usage is TRBJ1-1; D gene ambiguous. The germline CDR1 and CDR2 sequences are MDHEN and SYDVKM. The V gene lost 7 bases and the J gene lost 11 bases, with 17 bases spanning the gap. CDR3 length: 12 residues. CDR3 in DNA: TGTGCCAGCACCAACTCCGGGATCTTGGCTTTCTTT. Protein sequence: CASTNSGILAFF.

The chain recombines TRBV4-3 with TRBJ1-6, with D tentatively TRBD1 (6 bases). The germline V gene encodes CDR1 LGHNA and CDR2 YSLEER. Trimming stripped 0 bases from V and 10 bases from J, with 19 bases between. CDR3 length: 17 residues. The chain's CDR3 is CASSQEAAGAGDSPLHF. CDR3 nucleotide sequence: TGCGCCAGCAGCCAAGAGGCCGCAGGGGCAGGGGACTCACCCCTCCACTTT.

This clone occurred once. The V and J genes are TRBV9 and TRBJ2-3, with TRBD2 matching 11 bases. This CDR3 spans 16 amino acids. The J segment lost 8 bases and the V segment lost 0 bases, leaving 8 bases of the junction unmatched. The germline gives CDR1 SGDLS, CDR2 YYNGEE. CDR3 sequence: CASSVEKLAGGATQYF. The CDR3 bases are TGTGCCAGCAGCGTAGAGAAATTAGCGGGAGGGGCTACGCAGTATTTT.

This chain links TRBV28 with TRBJ2-7; a weak D match, TRBD2 (6 bases). The germline V gene encodes CDR1 MDHEN and CDR2 SYDVKM. V lost 6 bases to trimming and J lost 6 bases, with 18 bases between them. The CDR3 length is 14 residues. CDR3 coding DNA: TGTGCCAGCAGCCCAGGAGGGGCGGTATCCGAGCAGTACTTC. This translates into CASSPGGAVSEQYF.

V usage is TRBV7-9 and J usage is TRBJ1-4; the match to TRBD1 covers 7 bases. The CDR3 is 15 residues long. CDR1 and CDR2 from the germline V gene are SEHNR and FQNEAQ (reference sequence). V was pared by 4 bases and J by 8 bases, with 10 bases of the junction left unmatched. The CDR3 coding sequence is TGTGCCAGCAGCTCCGGGACAGCCTTGAAGGAAAAACTGTTTTTT. Encoded protein: CASSSGTALKEKLFF.

This clone was picked up one time. The V call is TRBV25-1, the J call TRBJ2-1; TRBD2 aligns across 8 bases. The CDR3 has 16 residues. V lost 1 base and J lost 6; bases outside the gene matches: 8. Germline CDR1 is MGHDK and CDR2 is SYGVNS. In DNA, the CDR3 is TGTGCCAGCAGTGAATTGTTGGTCGGGAGGGTCAATGAGCAGTTCTTC. Amino acid sequence: CASSELLVGRVNEQFF.

This rearrangement joins TRBV2 to TRBJ1-5, with 12 nucleotides matching TRBD1. Germline V gene sequence: CDR1 SNHLY, CDR2 FYNNEI. This CDR3 contains 15 residues. With V trimmed by 5 bases and J by 6 bases, 5 bases remained unmatched. CDR3 nucleotide sequence: TGTGCCAGCAGTATCGGGACAGGGGGCATTCAGCCCCAGCATTTT. This gives the protein CASSIGTGGIQPQHF.

This rearrangement joins TRBV2 to TRBJ2-7; tentative D call: TRBD2 (7 bases). The V end was cut by 7 bases, the J end by 5 bases, with 18 bases between. The germline V gene encodes CDR1 SNHLY and CDR2 FYNNEI. This CDR3 is built from 14 residues. The CDR3 region is CASTRDRGADEQYF. The CDR3 bases are TGTGCCAGCACCCGTGACCGGGGGGCCGACGAGCAGTACTTC.

The CDR3 nucleotides are TGTGCCAGCATTACTAGCCGGAACCTAATCTCGGATGAGCAGTTCTTC. Protein sequence: CASITSRNLISDEQFF. The chain links TRBV2 to TRBJ2-1, with TRBD2 as a possible D gene (6 bases). Germline CDR1 reads SNHLY; CDR2 reads FYNNEI. This CDR3 has 16 amino acids. V shed 7 bases and J shed 8 bases, with 24 bases lying between them.

The rearrangement joins TRBV4-3 to TRBJ2-7; tentative D call: TRBD2 (6 bases). The CDR3 covers 14 residues. In germline, CDR1 is LGHNA, CDR2 YSLEER. The V end was cut by 1 base, the J end by 3 bases, with 10 bases between. The CDR3 region has the DNA TGCGCCAGCAGCCAAGGACTAGTTGACTACGAGCAGTACTTC. Its protein product is CASSQGLVDYEQYF.

This clone has more than one count but fewer than ten. The J gene is TRBJ2-3, the V gene TRBV5-1, with D perhaps TRBD1 (6 bases). The germline V gene encodes CDR1 SGHRS and CDR2 YFSETQ. The V gene lost 4 bases and the J gene lost 6 bases, with 15 bases spanning the gap. The CDR3 loop spans 14 amino acids. CDR3 DNA sequence: TGCGCCAGCAGCCAGGACAGAGGAGCCGATACGCAGTATTTT. It yields the protein CASSQDRGADTQYF.

V usage is TRBV19 and J usage is TRBJ1-5; unclear D gene. Trimming cost V 10 bases and J 4 bases, with 20 bases left between them. CDR1 and CDR2 (germline): LNHDA, SQIVND (reference sequence). The CDR3 has 15 residues. This CDR3 reads CATKGVGHQNQPQHF. CDR3 nucleotide sequence: TGTGCCACTAAGGGAGTAGGCCACCAGAATCAGCCCCAGCATTTT.

Here the CDR3 DNA reads TGCGCCAGCAGCTTGGAGGATAGCTCCTACGAGCAGTACTTC. This sequence encodes CASSLEDSSYEQYF. The chain recombines TRBV5-1 with TRBJ2-5; D is ambiguous. The J call may be incorrect, as the DNA end agrees better with TRBJ2-7. The CDR3 is 14 amino acids. Germline V gives CDR1 SGHRS, CDR2 YFSETQ.

CDR3 nucleotide sequence: TGTGCCATCAGAGACAGTCCCGGGGAGCTGTTTTTT. It encodes CAIRDSPGELFF. The chain joins TRBV10-3 to TRBJ2-2; TRBD1 is a possible D gene (5 bases). The CDR3 runs to 12 residues. Trimming stripped 6 bases from V and 6 bases from J, with 8 bases between. Germline CDR1 reads ENHRY; CDR2 reads SYGVKD.

This chain links TRBV30 with TRBJ1-6; TRBD1 matches 8 bases. This CDR3 is 15 amino acids long. Germline values: CDR1 GTSNPN, CDR2 SVGIG (reference sequence). V was clipped by 4 bases and J by 6 bases; unmatched bases: 8. The CDR3, as DNA: TGTGCCTGGATGAGTGCAACAGGGGGTAATTCACCCCTCCACTTT. It specifies CAWMSATGGNSPLHF. Complete variable domain (other parts from reference TRBV30 and TRBJ1-6): SQTIHQWPATLVQPVGSPLSLECTVEGTSNPNLYWYRQAAGRGLQLLFYSVGIGQISSEVPQNLSASRPQDRQFILSSKKLLLSDSGFYLCAWMSATGGNSPLHFGNGTRLTVT.

V is TRBV4-3 and J is TRBJ1-2, with TRBD1 matching over 8 bases. Germline assignment: CDR1 LGHNA and CDR2 YSLEER. J was trimmed by 3 bases and V by 2 bases; bases with no gene match: 14. The CDR3 is made up of 18 amino acids. Written as DNA, the CDR3 is TGCGCCAGCAGCCAATTTCGAAAATCGGGACAGGACGACTATGGCTACACCTTC. This sequence encodes CASSQFRKSGQDDYGYTF.

With regard to this clone: At one end the junction does not follow the germline gene, possibly because of a read error. The V and J genes are TRBV5-1 and TRBJ2-3; weak D call: TRBD1 (6 bases). The length of the CDR3 is 13 residues. CDR1 is SGHRS, CDR2 YFSETQ, per germline. In DNA, the CDR3 is TGCGCCAGCAGCTACGGACAGCCAGATACGCGGTATTTT. This translates into CASSYGQPDTRYF. Looking up the rest from reference TRBV5-1 and TRBJ2-3 gives the full variable domain: KAGVTQTPRYLIKTRGQQVTLSCSPISGHRSVSWYQQTPGQGLQFLFEYFSETQRNKGNFPGRFSGRQFSNSRSEMNVSTLELGDSALYLCASSYGQPDTRYFGPGTRLTVL.

This chain uses TRBV9 with TRBJ2-7; the D is unclear. In germline, CDR1 is SGDLS, CDR2 YYNGEE. The CDR3 covers 15 residues. The V gene lost 0 bases and the J gene lost 0 bases, with 10 bases spanning the gap. CDR3 loop: CASSVDGTGSYEQYF. CDR3 DNA sequence: TGTGCCAGCAGCGTAGACGGAACGGGCTCCTACGAGCAGTACTTC.

J is TRBJ1-2 and V is TRBV6-1; TRBD1 aligns across 10 bases. Germline CDR1 is MNHNS and CDR2 is SASEGT. V gave up 0 bases and J gave up 8 bases; unmatched junction bases: 3. The CDR3 is 14 residues long. Written as DNA, the CDR3 is TGTGCCAGCAGTGAAGCGGGACAGGGGAGCGGCTACACCTTC. This translates into CASSEAGQGSGYTF.

The V and J genes are TRBV28 and TRBJ1-1; a possible D gene is TRBD1 (5 bases). Trimming left V 1 base short and J 10 bases short, with 10 bases between. CDR1 is MDHEN, CDR2 SYDVKM, per germline. This CDR3 is 12 amino acids long. CDR3 region: CASSLSRVGAFF. The CDR3 DNA sequence: TGTGCCAGCAGTTTATCCAGGGTGGGAGCTTTCTTT.